This passage covers 24 T cell receptor beta chains from one sample sequenced in a study of beta chain features in type 1 diabetes. Of the isolated RNA, all was reverse transcribed, and so the sequenced material was expressed TCRB transcripts. Some clones are missing from TCRdb's copy, which holds only in-frame ones; the method was immunoSEQ multiplex PCR. The data show some 220,000 clones, roughly a tenth seen once. The sequencing sample was made of central memory CD4+ T cells from blood. Every receptor here comes from a man between 18 and 35 years old in good health.

The rearrangement links TRBV7-2 to TRBJ2-7; D is ambiguous. The CDR3 extends over 14 amino acids. Per the germline V gene, CDR1 is SGHTA and CDR2 is FQGNSA. V was shortened by 1 base and J by 3 bases, with 10 bases between the two germline ends. CDR3 DNA: TGTGCCAGCAGCTTAGAATCGCTGGACTACGAGCAGTACTTC. Its protein is CASSLESLDYEQYF.

This clone was detected only a few times. The V gene is TRBV4-1, the J gene TRBJ2-5; 7 nucleotides align to TRBD1. V lost 4 bases and J lost 2; bases outside the gene matches: 7. From germline, CDR1 is MGHRA and CDR2 YSYEKL. The CDR3 has 15 amino acids. The CDR3 sequence: CASSPRDSLQETQYF. The CDR3, as DNA: TGCGCCAGCAGCCCCCGGGACAGCTTACAAGAGACCCAGTACTTC.

There are a few counts of this clone. V and J are TRBV10-3 and TRBJ2-4; 10 bases map to TRBD1. Trimming cost V 2 bases and J 7 bases; bases outside gene matches: 5. The CDR3 contains 15 residues. Germline loops: CDR1 ENHRY, CDR2 SYGVKD. The CDR3 nucleotides read TGTGCCATCAGTGAGGGGACAGGGGAGGTGAACATTCAGTACTTC. This translates into CAISEGTGEVNIQYF.

The rearrangement joins TRBV25-1 to TRBJ2-1; D is ambiguous. Germline-derived CDR1 and CDR2 are MGHDK and SYGVNS. The CDR3 is 12 amino acids. Trimming pared 1 base from V and 12 bases from J, leaving 10 bases between. The CDR3 sequence: CASSESITPQFF. The CDR3, as DNA: TGTGCCAGCAGTGAATCTATTACCCCGCAGTTCTTC.

The rearrangement uses TRBV15 and TRBJ2-5, with D maybe TRBD2 (5 bases). Germline V CDR1 and CDR2: LNHNV, YYDKDF (reference sequence). This CDR3 has 16 amino acids. Trimming pared 0 bases from V and 5 bases from J, leaving 16 bases between. This CDR3 reads CATSRDEGYPGETQYF. CDR3 DNA sequence: TGTGCCACCAGCAGAGATGAGGGCTACCCGGGGGAGACCCAGTACTTC.

This clone has a count of ten or more. The chain uses TRBV18 and TRBJ2-3; D remains ambiguous. Germline lookup yields CDR1 KGHSH and CDR2 LQKENI. The CDR3 sequence is 13 residues long. Trimming cost V 3 bases and J 2 bases, with 6 bases left between them. CDR3 sequence (DNA): TGTGCCAGCTCACCGGATTTCACAGATACGCAGTATTTT. Translating it yields CASSPDFTDTQYF.

The chain joins TRBV29-1 to TRBJ2-3; 7 bases agree with TRBD2. Germline values: CDR1 SQVTM, CDR2 ANQGSEA. With 7 bases clipped from V and 6 bases from J, the junction kept 7 bases outside the gene matches. CDR3 size: 12 residues. CDR3 sequence: CSGSTRGDTQYF. In DNA, the CDR3 is TGCAGCGGCTCTACGCGGGGGGATACGCAGTATTTT.

This chain joins TRBV7-2 and TRBJ2-1, with D unresolved. Trimming took 1 base from V and 5 from J, leaving 12 bases between them. Germline CDR1 reads SGHTA; CDR2 reads FQGNSA. The CDR3 consists of 15 residues. CDR3 in amino acids: CASSLVLLKNNEQFF. CDR3 nucleotide sequence: TGTGCCAGCAGCTTAGTGTTGCTGAAAAACAATGAGCAGTTCTTC.

The V and J genes are TRBV5-6 and TRBJ2-6, with D unresolved. Trimming stripped 5 bases from V and 0 bases from J, with 9 bases between. CDR1 is SGHDT, CDR2 YYEEEE, per germline. CDR3 length: 15 residues. Here the CDR3 reads CASRVRGSGANVLTF. In DNA form, the CDR3 reads TGTGCCAGCAGAGTACGAGGCTCTGGGGCCAACGTCCTGACTTTC.

This clone was seen a few times. DNA for the CDR3: TGTGCCTTTCTTGGGCGGCCAACTAATGAAAAACTGTTTTTT. This encodes CAFLGRPTNEKLFF. The V gene is TRBV30, the J gene TRBJ1-4; D ambiguous. The CDR3 runs to 14 residues. Trimming took 7 bases from V and 0 from J, leaving 12 bases between them. CDR1 and CDR2 (germline): GTSNPN, SVGIG (reference sequence).

The rearrangement links TRBV7-9 to TRBJ1-2; D uncertain. This CDR3 has 15 residues. V lost 4 bases and J lost 8, with 20 bases in between. Germline V gene lookup returns CDR1 SEHNR and CDR2 FQNEAQ (reference sequence). The CDR3 DNA reads as TGTGCCAGCAGCTCAAAAGACCGTCCCTCGGGCGGCTACACCTTC. Translation: CASSSKDRPSGGYTF.

This clone was observed at least ten times. The genes are TRBV29-1 and TRBJ2-7, with TRBD1 identical over 8 bases. Germline CDR1 reads SQVTM; CDR2 reads ANQGSEA. CDR3 length: 12 amino acids. The V and J ends lost 7 bases and 5 bases, in that order; junction bases with no gene match: 7. CDR3 sequence reads: CSGRQGHDEQYF. In DNA form, the CDR3 reads TGCAGCGGACGACAGGGGCACGACGAGCAGTACTTC.

This clone was detected many times. The same CDR3 arises from other DNA sequences in this sample as well. V usage is TRBV10-3 and J usage is TRBJ2-5, with D uncertain. The CDR3 spans 13 residues. Germline lookup yields CDR1 ENHRY and CDR2 SYGVKD. V was pared by 3 bases and J by 2 bases, with 7 bases between. The CDR3 nucleotides are TGTGCCATCAGTGAAAGTAGACAAGAGACCCAGTACTTC. Translated: CAISESRQETQYF.

This clone was seen a few times. The rearrangement uses TRBV28 and TRBJ2-7; the D gene is possibly TRBD1 (5 bases). Germline V gene sequence: CDR1 MDHEN, CDR2 SYDVKM. V was cut by 5 bases and J by 3 bases, with 14 bases left in between. CDR3 length: 14 amino acids. The CDR3 here is CASSDLRVVYEQYF. The CDR3 DNA sequence: TGTGCCAGCAGTGACCTCAGGGTTGTCTACGAGCAGTACTTC.

This clone was seen ten or more times. The genes are TRBV29-1 and TRBJ1-1; tentatively, D is TRBD1 (5 bases). This CDR3 spans 12 amino acids. Per germline, CDR1 SQVTM and CDR2 ANQGSEA. Trimming left V 2 bases short and J 5 bases short, with 9 bases between. This CDR3 reads CSVESRGTEAFF. In nucleotides, the CDR3 is TGCAGCGTTGAAAGTCGGGGGACTGAAGCTTTCTTT.

The V gene is TRBV6-1, the J gene TRBJ2-5, with 10 nucleotides matching TRBD1. This CDR3 comprises 15 residues. CDR1 is MNHNS, CDR2 SASEGT, per germline. Unmatched junction bases numbered 10, after V lost 9 bases and J lost 3 bases. The CDR3 here is CASTRSGQGEETQYF. The CDR3 DNA follows: TGTGCCAGTACCCGATCAGGACAGGGGGAAGAGACCCAGTACTTC.

This clone was counted ten times or more. CDR3 protein: CAWSQLNYGYTF. DNA for the CDR3: TGTGCCTGGAGTCAACTTAACTATGGCTACACCTTC. The chain couples TRBV30 to TRBJ1-2; D is undetermined. CDR3 size: 12 residues. Germline V gene lookup returns CDR1 GTSNPN and CDR2 SVGIG (reference sequence). V was pared by 2 bases and J by 1 base, with 5 bases between.

The sample holds a few counts of this clone. The V gene is TRBV28, the J gene TRBJ2-6; the D is unclear. The germline V gene encodes CDR1 MDHEN and CDR2 SYDVKM. This CDR3 spans 14 amino acids. V lost 4 bases to trimming and J lost 3 bases, with 7 bases between them. CDR3 sequence: CASSYVNGANVLTF. For the CDR3, the DNA is TGTGCCAGCAGTTACGTAAATGGGGCCAACGTCCTGACTTTC.

The CDR3 here is CASSQSRLAGGHDGELFF. Written as DNA, the CDR3 is TGCGCCAGCAGCCAAAGCCGACTAGCGGGAGGGCACGACGGGGAGCTGTTTTTT. This sequence joins TRBV4-3 and TRBJ2-2; 14 bases map to TRBD2. Germline loops: CDR1 LGHNA, CDR2 YSLEER. V shed 2 bases and J 7 bases; nucleotides not matched to a gene: 9. The CDR3 consists of 18 residues.

This chain uses TRBV2 with TRBJ2-5; tentative D call: TRBD1 (5 bases). CDR3 length: 14 residues. Trimming removed 4 bases from V and 2 bases from J, with 11 bases in between. From germline, CDR1 is SNHLY and CDR2 FYNNEI. In DNA form, the CDR3 reads TGTGCCAGCAGTGTAGAGACAGCACAAGAGACCCAGTACTTC. Translation: CASSVETAQETQYF.

The chain couples TRBV25-1 to TRBJ2-1; perhaps D is TRBD1 or TRBD2 (6 bases each). V was trimmed by 4 bases and J by 2 bases, leaving 15 bases between them. This CDR3 has 16 residues. Germline V CDR1 and CDR2: MGHDK, SYGVNS. In DNA form, the CDR3 reads TGTGCCAGCAGTGCCCAAGGGGGACTGGCCTACAATGAGCAGTTCTTC. It encodes CASSAQGGLAYNEQFF.

This chain connects TRBV6-5 to TRBJ2-1; tentatively, D is TRBD2 (5 bases). CDR1 and CDR2 (germline): MNHEY, SVGAGI. This CDR3 has 14 residues. V shed 8 bases and J shed 5 bases, with 16 bases lying between them. DNA of the CDR3: TGTGCCAGCCGGCTCCATGGGCGGGACAATGAGCAGTTCTTC. Its protein product is CASRLHGRDNEQFF.

The V call is TRBV5-1, the J call TRBJ2-7; D uncertain. V was clipped by 2 bases and J by 2 bases, with 8 bases between them. The CDR3 runs to 13 residues. Germline V gene data show CDR1 as SGHRS and CDR2 as YFSETQ. The chain's CDR3 is CASSFKVPYEQYF. The CDR3 nucleotides are TGCGCCAGCAGCTTTAAGGTCCCCTACGAGCAGTACTTC.

The chain links TRBV30 to TRBJ2-7; 8 nucleotides line up with TRBD2. The CDR3 runs to 12 residues. J lost 6 bases, V lost 2 bases, and 3 bases had no gene match. The germline gives CDR1 GTSNPN, CDR2 SVGIG (reference sequence). CDR3 in amino acids: CAWSSGSLEQYF. CDR3 in DNA: TGTGCCTGGAGTAGCGGGAGCCTCGAGCAGTACTTC. Supplemented by reference TRBV30 and TRBJ2-7, the full variable domain reads SQTIHQWPATLVQPVGSPLSLECTVEGTSNPNLYWYRQAAGRGLQLLFYSVGIGQISSEVPQNLSASRPQDRQFILSSKKLLLSDSGFYLCAWSSGSLEQYFGPGTRLTVT.